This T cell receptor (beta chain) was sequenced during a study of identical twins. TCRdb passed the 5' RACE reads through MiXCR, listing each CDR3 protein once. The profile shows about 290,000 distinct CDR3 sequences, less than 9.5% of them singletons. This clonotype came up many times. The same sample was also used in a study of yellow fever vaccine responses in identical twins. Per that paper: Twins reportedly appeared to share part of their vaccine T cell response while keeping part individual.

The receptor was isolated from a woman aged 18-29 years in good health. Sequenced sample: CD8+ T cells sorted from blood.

CDR3 sequence reads: CASSQAGAGLYEQYF. The CDR3, as DNA: TGCGCCAGCAGCCAAGCGGGGGCTGGACTCTACGAGCAGTACTTC. The J gene is TRBJ2-7, the V gene TRBV4-1; D tentatively reads TRBD1 or TRBD2 (6 bases each). Germline CDR1 is MGHRA and CDR2 is YSYEKL. Trimming removed 1 base at V and 3 bases at J, with 13 bases between. The CDR3 runs to 15 residues.